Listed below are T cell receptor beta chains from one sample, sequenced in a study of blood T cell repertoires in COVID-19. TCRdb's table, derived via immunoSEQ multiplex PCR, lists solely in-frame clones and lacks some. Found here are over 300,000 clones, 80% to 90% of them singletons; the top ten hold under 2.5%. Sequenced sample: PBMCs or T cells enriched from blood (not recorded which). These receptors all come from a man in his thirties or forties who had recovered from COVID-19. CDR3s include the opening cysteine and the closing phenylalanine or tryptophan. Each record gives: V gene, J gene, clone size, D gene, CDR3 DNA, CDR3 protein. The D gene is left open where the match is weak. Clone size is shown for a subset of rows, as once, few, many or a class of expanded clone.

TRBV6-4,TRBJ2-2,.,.,TGTGCCAGCAGTCCACAGGGGGGGGACACCGGGGAGCTGTTTTTT,CASSPQGGDTGELFF
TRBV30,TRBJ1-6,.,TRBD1,TGTGCCTGGAATGGACAGGGAATCTCACCCCTCCACTTT,CAWNGQGISPLHF
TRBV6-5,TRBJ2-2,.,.,TGTGCCAGCAGGCCCCTAGCGAACACCGGGGAGCTGTTTTTT,CASRPLANTGELFF
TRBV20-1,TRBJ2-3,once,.,TGCAGTGCCAGGACAGATACGCAGTATTTT,CSARTDTQYF
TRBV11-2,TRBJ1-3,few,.,TGTGCCAGCAGCTTAGCCCGGAGCTCTGGAAACACCATATATTTT,CASSLARSSGNTIYF
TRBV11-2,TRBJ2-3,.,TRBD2,TGTGCCAGCAGCTCCCCGGGACTAGGGATTAGCACAGATACGCAGTATTTT,CASSSPGLGISTDTQYF
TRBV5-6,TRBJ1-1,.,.,TGTGCCAGCAGCGCCAAACCACTTGGGAACACTGAAGCTTTCTTT,CASSAKPLGNTEAFF
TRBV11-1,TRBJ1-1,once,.,TGTGCCAGCAGCTTGTTTTCAGGGCCGAACACTGAAGCTTTCTTT,CASSLFSGPNTEAFF
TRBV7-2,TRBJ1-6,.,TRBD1,TGTGCCAGCAGCATGGGACAGGGACCTTCACCCCTCCACTTT,CASSMGQGPSPLHF
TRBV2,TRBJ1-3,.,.,TGTGCCAGCACGGGGTTAGGAGGAAACACCATATATTTT,CASTGLGGNTIYF
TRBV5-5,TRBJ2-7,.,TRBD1,TGTGCCAGCAGCAAGGACAGGGGAAGCTCCTACGAGCAGTACTTC,CASSKDRGSSYEQYF
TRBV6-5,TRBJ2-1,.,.,TGTGCCAGCAGTCTTCTAGCCAATGAGCAGTTCTTC,CASSLLANEQFF
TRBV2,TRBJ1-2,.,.,TGTGCCAGCAGTGAGGGCACCTATGGCTACACCTTC,CASSEGTYGYTF
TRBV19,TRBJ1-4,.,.,TGTGCCAGTAGTATAGACTTGGAGGAAAAACTGTTTTTT,CASSIDLEEKLFF
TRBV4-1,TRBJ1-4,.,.,TGCGCCAGCAGCTTAACAGCAGCCCCAGGCGAAAAACTGTTTTTT,CASSLTAAPGEKLFF
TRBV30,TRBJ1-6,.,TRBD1,TGTGCCTGGAGGAAGTCGACCAAGACAGGGACCCACGAAAATTACTATAATTCACCCCTCCACTTT,CAWRKSTKTGTHENYYNSPLHF
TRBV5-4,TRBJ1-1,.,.,TGTGCCAGCAGCTTGCACGCAGACACTGAAGCTTTCTTT,CASSLHADTEAFF
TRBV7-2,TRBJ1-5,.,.,TGTGCCAGCAGTCCGGGGGGGGCCAGGAATCAGCCCCAGCATTTT,CASSPGGARNQPQHF
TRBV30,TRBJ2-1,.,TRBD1,TGTGCCTGGAGTGGGATATTACAGGGGGCAGGGGAGCAGTTCTTC,CAWSGILQGAGEQFF
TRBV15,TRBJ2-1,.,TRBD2,TGTGCCACCAGCAGATCTAGCGGGGGCCACCTCTATCCCATAAACAATGAGCAGTTCTTC,CATSRSSGGHLYPINNEQFF
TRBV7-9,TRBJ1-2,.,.,TGTGCCAGCAGCCCGTCAGTAGCGGACTATGGCTACACCTTC,CASSPSVADYGYTF
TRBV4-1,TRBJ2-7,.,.,TGCGCCAGCAGCCAAGAACCCCGCCTCGGGGAGCAGTACTTC,CASSQEPRLGEQYF
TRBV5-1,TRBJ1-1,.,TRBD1,TGCGCCAGCAGCTTGCCACAGACAGGGGACACTGAAGCTTTCTTT,CASSLPQTGDTEAFF
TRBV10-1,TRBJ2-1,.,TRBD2,TGCGCCAGCAGTAGGACTAGCGGGGAAGGTGATGAGCAGTTCTTC,CASSRTSGEGDEQFF
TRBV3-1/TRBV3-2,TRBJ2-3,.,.,TGTGCCAGCAGCCAAGTCAAGGTAGGGGGATCCGGTACGCAGTATTTT,CASSQVKVGGSGTQYF